Each of the 6 T cell receptor beta chains below was sequenced from the same sample in a study of blood T cell repertoires in COVID-19. Repertoires were generated with immunoSEQ multiplex PCR, while TCRdb's copy carries only in-frame clones and drops some. The sample lists roughly 250,000 clones, around three quarters occurring once. Sample: peripheral blood. These receptors were collected from an elderly woman with acute or convalescent COVID-19.

This rearrangement joins TRBV3-1 (or the pseudogene TRBV3-2) to TRBJ2-7; TRBD2 aligns across 12 bases. The CDR3 extends over 15 amino acids. J gave up 4 bases and V 3 bases, and 4 bases lay outside the gene matches. The germline gives CDR1 LGHDT, CDR2 YNNKEL (reference sequence). For the CDR3, the DNA is TGTGCCAGCAGCCAGACTAGCGGGAGTTCGTACGAGCAGTACTTC. Amino acids: CASSQTSGSSYEQYF.

The V gene is TRBV3-1 (or the pseudogene TRBV3-2), the J gene TRBJ1-2; TRBD1 matches 7 bases. The CDR3 has 13 residues. V trimming: 6 bases; J trimming: 2 bases; junction bases outside the gene matches: 3. The germline V gene encodes CDR1 LGHDT and CDR2 YNNKEL (reference sequence). The CDR3 loop reads CASSPTGNYGYTF. The CDR3 nucleotides are TGTGCCAGCAGTCCGACAGGGAACTATGGCTACACCTTC.

The rearrangement joins TRBV4-3 to TRBJ1-2, with D unclear. V was trimmed by 0 bases and J by 8 bases, leaving 13 bases between them. The CDR3 consists of 14 residues. The germline V gene has CDR1 LGHNA and CDR2 YSLEER. This chain's CDR3 is CASSQEGGSQGYTF. The DNA for the CDR3 is TGCGCCAGCAGCCAAGAGGGAGGGAGTCAAGGCTACACCTTC.

The chain uses TRBV2 and TRBJ2-1; 9 bases line up with TRBD2. Germline CDR1 SNHLY, CDR2 FYNNEI. This CDR3 region has 16 residues. V trimming: 7 bases; J trimming: 0 bases; junction bases outside the gene matches: 7. In DNA, the CDR3 is TGTGCCAGCACGAGCGGGAGGTCAAGCTCCTACAATGAGCAGTTCTTC. Its translation is CASTSGRSSSYNEQFF.

The V gene is TRBV28, the J gene TRBJ2-7, with D possibly matching TRBD2 (5 bases). Trimming left V 6 bases short and J 6 bases short, with 15 bases between. CDR1 is MDHEN, CDR2 SYDVKM, per germline. The CDR3 extends over 13 amino acids. CDR3 amino acids: CASSPSREPEQYF. DNA for the CDR3: TGTGCCAGCAGCCCTTCAAGGGAGCCCGAGCAGTACTTC.

The chain uses TRBV19 and TRBJ2-3; no firm D call. Between the trimmed V and J ends, which lost 6 bases and 1 base, there was a span of 11 bases. The CDR3 is 14 amino acids. The germline CDR1 and CDR2 sequences are LNHDA and SQIVND (reference sequence). CDR3 amino acids: CASRMRGGTDTQYF. CDR3 coding DNA: TGTGCCAGTAGGATGCGCGGAGGCACAGATACGCAGTATTTT.